This passage covers 14 T cell receptor beta chains from one sample sequenced in a study of beta chain features in type 1 diabetes. Study-level results: Type 1 diabetes patients showed a moderate but significant shortening of TCRB CDR3s in all four CD4+ subsets.

Of the isolated RNA, all was reverse transcribed, and so the sequenced material was expressed TCRB transcripts. This table comes from immunoSEQ multiplex PCR, and its TCRdb copy is limited to in-frame clones, with some not included. Of hundreds of thousands of clones in the sample, about 14% are singletons; the top ten hold 0.03% to 0.045%. These receptors lack a known antigen. The specimen was naive CD4+ T cells from blood. These receptors originate from a man between 18 and 29 years old with type 1 diabetes.

This clone was detected only once. The rearrangement uses TRBV1 and TRBJ2-3. TRBV1 is tagged as a pseudogene. The CDR3 spans 17 residues. The CDR3 spells CTSSQERGSRSTDTQYF. In nucleotides, the CDR3 is TGCACCAGCAGCCAAGAGAGAGGCAGCAGGAGCACAGATACGCAGTATTTT.

For the CDR3, the DNA is TGTGCCAGCAGTCTCACTTTCGGGCTGAACACTGAAGCTTTCTTT. Translation: CASSLTFGLNTEAFF. The chain employs TRBV28 and TRBJ1-1; no clear D. The CDR3 is made up of 15 amino acids. Germline CDR1 is MDHEN and CDR2 is SYDVKM. V was cut by 5 bases and J by 0 bases, with 13 bases left in between.

This clone was recorded a few times. The gene calls are TRBV2 and TRBJ2-7; D is tentatively TRBD1 or TRBD2 (5 bases each). The V gene's germline CDR1 is SNHLY and CDR2 FYNNEI. V gave up 4 bases and J gave up 5 bases, with 15 bases separating them. This CDR3 spans 14 amino acids. The CDR3 reads CASSVNGLGDEQYF. The CDR3 region has the DNA TGTGCCAGCAGTGTTAATGGGTTGGGGGACGAGCAGTACTTC.

V and J are TRBV7-2 and TRBJ2-1; TRBD1 or TRBD2 may be the D gene (5 bases each). CDR1 and CDR2 from the germline V gene are SGHTA and FQGNSA. The CDR3 runs to 13 residues. The germline V and J ends were trimmed by 11 bases and 8 bases, with 19 bases remaining between them. CDR3 coding DNA: TGTGCCGGCTCGGGGCAGAGAAAATATGAGCAGTTCTTC. It specifies CAGSGQRKYEQFF.

In this sample, this clone turned up a few times. This rearrangement joins TRBV4-2 to TRBJ1-5, with D hard to call. Looked up from germline, CDR1 is LGHNA and CDR2 is YNFKEQ. Deletions cut 0 bases from V and 6 bases from J, with 9 bases between. The CDR3 has 14 residues. The CDR3 protein is CASSQDVAAQPQHF. The CDR3 coding sequence is TGTGCCAGCAGCCAAGATGTGGCCGCTCAGCCCCAGCATTTT.

This clone appeared a few times. The chain carries TRBV11-2 and TRBJ2-1; 13 bases agree with TRBD2. The CDR3 consists of 15 residues. V was pared by 5 bases and J by 7 bases, with 5 bases of the junction left unmatched. Germline V gives CDR1 SGHAT, CDR2 FQNNGV. CDR3 sequence reads: CASSLTSGRENEQFF. CDR3 nucleotides: TGTGCCAGCAGCCTAACTAGCGGGAGGGAAAATGAGCAGTTCTTC.

The rearrangement uses TRBV20-1 and TRBJ2-3; D is unresolved. Germline lookup yields CDR1 DFQATT and CDR2 SNEGSKA (reference sequence). Trimming shortened V by 4 bases and J by 7 bases, and 9 bases separated the two germline ends. This CDR3 is built from 11 residues. The CDR3 DNA reads TGCAGTGCTATTTCTGGAAATACGCAGTATTTT. Translated, it gives CSAISGNTQYF.

This clone turned up a few times. The gene calls are TRBV29-1 and TRBJ2-1, with 8 bases fitting TRBD1. The CDR3 contains 13 residues. The V segment lost 2 bases and the J segment 8 bases; nucleotides outside the gene matches: 5. Per germline, CDR1 SQVTM and CDR2 ANQGSEA. The CDR3 sequence: CSVEPSGGDEQFF. The CDR3 nucleotides read TGCAGCGTTGAACCTTCAGGGGGCGATGAGCAGTTCTTC.

This sequence joins TRBV7-9 and TRBJ1-2, with D possibly matching TRBD1 (6 bases). The CDR3 covers 13 residues. The germline gives CDR1 SEHNR, CDR2 FQNEAQ (reference sequence). V lost 8 bases to trimming and J lost 5 bases, with 15 bases between them. The CDR3 sequence: CASARGDFYGYTF. The CDR3 DNA reads TGTGCCAGCGCCAGGGGCGACTTTTATGGCTACACCTTC.

With regard to this clone: Germline and junction disagree at one end, which may indicate a read error. This chain links TRBV9 with TRBJ2-7, with D tentatively TRBD1 or TRBD2 (5 bases each). Germline CDR1 reads SGDLS; CDR2 reads YYNGEE. The CDR3 totals 13 residues. The CDR3 bases are TGTGCCAGCAGCGTAGAAGGACGGGGCGAGCAGTGCTTC. It yields the protein CASSVEGRGEQCF.

Only a few counts were recorded for this clone. V gene TRBV11-2 combines with J gene TRBJ2-2, with 13 nucleotides matching TRBD2. Germline V lookup: CDR1 SGHAT, CDR2 FQNNGV. J was trimmed by 5 bases and V by 1 base; bases with no gene match: 1. CDR3 length: 16 residues. CDR3 in amino acids: CASSLGLAGGTGELFF. The CDR3 region has the DNA TGTGCCAGCAGCTTAGGACTAGCGGGAGGTACCGGGGAGCTGTTTTTT.

CDR3 coding DNA: TGTGCCAGCAGCGTAAGCGAGGGGAGGATGTACGAGCAGTACTTC. Amino acid sequence: CASSVSEGRMYEQYF. This chain joins TRBV9 and TRBJ2-7; TRBD2 is a possible D gene (6 bases). The CDR3 extends over 15 amino acids. V shed 1 base and J shed 4 bases, with 15 bases lying between them. Germline V gene data show CDR1 as SGDLS and CDR2 as YYNGEE.

This clone was detected a few times. The V and J genes are TRBV11-1 and TRBJ1-1; D gene ambiguous. V lost 2 bases, J lost 9 bases, and 13 bases lay in between. The CDR3 extends over 13 amino acids. Germline V lookup: CDR1 SGHAT, CDR2 FQDESV (reference sequence). CDR3 sequence: CASSLIKTSKAFF. The CDR3 coding sequence is TGTGCCAGCAGCTTAATTAAGACGTCTAAAGCTTTCTTT.

The J gene is TRBJ2-5, the V gene TRBV5-1, with unresolved D. This CDR3 region has 14 residues. Germline V lookup: CDR1 SGHRS, CDR2 YFSETQ. The V gene lost 4 bases and the J gene lost 0 bases, with 10 bases spanning the gap. The CDR3 is CASSQDPNQETQYF. CDR3 DNA sequence: TGCGCCAGCAGCCAGGACCCGAACCAAGAGACCCAGTACTTC.